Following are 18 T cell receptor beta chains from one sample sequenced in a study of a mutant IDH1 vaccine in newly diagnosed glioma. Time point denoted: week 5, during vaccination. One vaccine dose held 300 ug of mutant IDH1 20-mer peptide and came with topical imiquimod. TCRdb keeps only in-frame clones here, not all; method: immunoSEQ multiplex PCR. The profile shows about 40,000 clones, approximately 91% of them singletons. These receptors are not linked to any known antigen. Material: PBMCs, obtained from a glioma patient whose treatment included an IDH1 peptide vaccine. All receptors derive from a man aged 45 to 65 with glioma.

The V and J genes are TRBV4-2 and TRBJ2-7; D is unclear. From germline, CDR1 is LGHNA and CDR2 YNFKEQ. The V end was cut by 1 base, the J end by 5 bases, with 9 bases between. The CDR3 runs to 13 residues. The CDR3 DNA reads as TGTGCCAGCAGCCAAGTCAACAGCCACGAGCAGTACTTC. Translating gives CASSQVNSHEQYF.

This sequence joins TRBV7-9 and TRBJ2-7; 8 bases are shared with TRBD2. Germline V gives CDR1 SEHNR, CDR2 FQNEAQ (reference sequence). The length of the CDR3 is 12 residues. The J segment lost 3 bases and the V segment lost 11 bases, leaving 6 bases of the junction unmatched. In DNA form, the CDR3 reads TGTGCCGGAGGACGGGAGGGCTACGAGCAGTACTTC. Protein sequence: CAGGREGYEQYF.

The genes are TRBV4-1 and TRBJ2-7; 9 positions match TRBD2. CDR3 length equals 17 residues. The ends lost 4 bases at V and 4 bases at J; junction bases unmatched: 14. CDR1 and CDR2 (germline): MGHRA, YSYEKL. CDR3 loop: CASSRGVAGGPIYEQYF. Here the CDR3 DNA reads TGCGCCAGCAGCCGAGGCGTGGCGGGAGGGCCTATTTACGAGCAGTACTTC.

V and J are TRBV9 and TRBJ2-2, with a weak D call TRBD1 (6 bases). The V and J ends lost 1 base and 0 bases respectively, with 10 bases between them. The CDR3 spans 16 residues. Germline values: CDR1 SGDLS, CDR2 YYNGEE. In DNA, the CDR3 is TGTGCCAGCAGCGTATTTCAGGGGACGAACACCGGGGAGCTGTTTTTT. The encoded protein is CASSVFQGTNTGELFF.

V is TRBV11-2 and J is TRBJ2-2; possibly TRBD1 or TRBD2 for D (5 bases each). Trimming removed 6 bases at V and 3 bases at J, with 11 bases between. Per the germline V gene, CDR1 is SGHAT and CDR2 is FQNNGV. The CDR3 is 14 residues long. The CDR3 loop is CASRLQGDTGELFF. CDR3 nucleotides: TGTGCCAGCAGGCTCCAGGGAGACACCGGGGAGCTGTTTTTT.

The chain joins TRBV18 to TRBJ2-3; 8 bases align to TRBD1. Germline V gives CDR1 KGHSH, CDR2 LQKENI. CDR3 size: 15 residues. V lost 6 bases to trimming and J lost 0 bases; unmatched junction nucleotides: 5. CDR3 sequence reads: CASSLRQGSTDTQYF. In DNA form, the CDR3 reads TGTGCCAGCTCGCTACGACAGGGGAGCACAGATACGCAGTATTTT.

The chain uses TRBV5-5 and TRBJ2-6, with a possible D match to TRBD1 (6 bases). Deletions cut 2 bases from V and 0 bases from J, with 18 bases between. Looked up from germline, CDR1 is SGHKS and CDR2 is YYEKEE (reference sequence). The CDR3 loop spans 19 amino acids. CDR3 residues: CASSLNPQQGPSGANVLTF. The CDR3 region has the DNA TGTGCCAGCAGCTTAAATCCTCAGCAGGGGCCCTCTGGGGCCAACGTCCTGACTTTC.

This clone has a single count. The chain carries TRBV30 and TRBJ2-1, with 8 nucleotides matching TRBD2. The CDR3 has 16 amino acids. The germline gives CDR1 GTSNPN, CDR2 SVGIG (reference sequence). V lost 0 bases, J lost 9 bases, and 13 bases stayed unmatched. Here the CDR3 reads CAWSVRLAGPLGEQFF. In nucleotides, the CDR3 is TGTGCCTGGAGTGTTCGGCTAGCGGGTCCCTTGGGTGAGCAGTTCTTC.

The DNA of the CDR3 is TGTGCCAGCAGTGAAAGGGCAGGGGGTAACTATGGCTACACCTTC. This codes for CASSERAGGNYGYTF. This sequence joins TRBV2 and TRBJ1-2; 7 positions agree with TRBD1. Germline V gene data show CDR1 as SNHLY and CDR2 as FYNNEI. The ends lost 2 bases at V and 1 base at J; junction bases unmatched: 4. The CDR3 sequence is 15 residues long.

CDR3 in amino acids: CASSQPGPAGTYNSPLHF. Here the CDR3 DNA reads TGTGCCAGCAGCCAACCGGGACCCGCAGGAACCTATAATTCACCCCTCCACTTT. V usage is TRBV27 and J usage is TRBJ1-6, with a possible D match to TRBD1 (5 bases). The CDR3 consists of 18 residues. CDR1 is MNHEY and CDR2 is SMNVEV in the germline V gene (reference sequence). V lost 6 bases, J lost 2 bases, and 20 bases lay in between.

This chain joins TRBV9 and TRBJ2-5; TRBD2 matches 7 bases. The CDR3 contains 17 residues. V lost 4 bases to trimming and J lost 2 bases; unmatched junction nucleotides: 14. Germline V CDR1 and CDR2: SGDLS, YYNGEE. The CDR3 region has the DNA TGTGCCAGCAGCACCCAACCTGGGCGGGGGTTGCAAGAGACCCAGTACTTC. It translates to CASSTQPGRGLQETQYF.

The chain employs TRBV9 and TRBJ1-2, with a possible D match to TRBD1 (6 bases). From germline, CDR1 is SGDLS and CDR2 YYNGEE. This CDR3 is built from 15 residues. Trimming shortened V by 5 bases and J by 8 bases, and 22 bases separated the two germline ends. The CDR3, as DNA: TGTGCCAGCAGGGACAGCGACCACAACCCCACGGGCTACACCTTC. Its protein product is CASRDSDHNPTGYTF.

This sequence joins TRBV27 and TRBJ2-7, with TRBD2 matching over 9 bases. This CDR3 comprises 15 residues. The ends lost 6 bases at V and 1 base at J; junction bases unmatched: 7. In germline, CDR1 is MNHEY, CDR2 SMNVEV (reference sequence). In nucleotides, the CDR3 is TGTGCCAGCAGGGGGGGGACTAGCCCATCCTACGAGCAGTACTTC. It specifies CASRGGTSPSYEQYF.

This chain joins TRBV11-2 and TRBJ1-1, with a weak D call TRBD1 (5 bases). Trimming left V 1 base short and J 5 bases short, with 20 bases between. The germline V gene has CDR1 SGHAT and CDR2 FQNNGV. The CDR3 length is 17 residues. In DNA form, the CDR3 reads TGTGCCAGCAGCTTAGCAACCGGGGCATTCAAGAGGACTGAAGCTTTCTTT. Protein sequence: CASSLATGAFKRTEAFF. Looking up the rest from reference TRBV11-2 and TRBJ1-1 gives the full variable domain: EAGVAQSPRYKIIEKRQSVAFWCNPISGHATLYWYQQILGQGPKLLIQFQNNGVVDDSQLPKDRFSAERLKGVDSTLKIQPAKLEDSAVYLCASSLATGAFKRTEAFFGQGTRLTVV.

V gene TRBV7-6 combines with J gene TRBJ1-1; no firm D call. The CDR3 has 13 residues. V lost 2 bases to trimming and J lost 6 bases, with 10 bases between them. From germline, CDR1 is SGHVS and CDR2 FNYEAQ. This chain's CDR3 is CASSLSQYSEAFF. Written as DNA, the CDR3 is TGTGCCAGCAGCTTAAGTCAGTACTCTGAAGCTTTCTTT.

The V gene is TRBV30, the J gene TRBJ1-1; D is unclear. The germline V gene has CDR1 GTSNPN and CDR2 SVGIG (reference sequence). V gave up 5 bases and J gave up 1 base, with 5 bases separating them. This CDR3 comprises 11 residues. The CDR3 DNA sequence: TGTGCCTGGGGGAGGAACACTGAAGCTTTCTTT. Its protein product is CAWGRNTEAFF.

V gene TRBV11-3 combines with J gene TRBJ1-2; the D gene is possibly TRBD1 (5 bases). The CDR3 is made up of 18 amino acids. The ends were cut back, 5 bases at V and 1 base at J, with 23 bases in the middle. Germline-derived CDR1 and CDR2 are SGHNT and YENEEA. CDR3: CASSPSPGRTTYNYGYTF. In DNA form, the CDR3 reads TGTGCCAGCAGCCCTTCACCGGGACGGACTACCTATAACTATGGCTACACCTTC. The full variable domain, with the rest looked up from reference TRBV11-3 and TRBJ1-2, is EAGVVQSPRYKIIEKKQPVAFWCNPISGHNTLYWYLQNLGQGPELLIRYENEEAVDDSQLPKDRFSAERLKGVDSTLKIQPAELGDSAVYLCASSPSPGRTTYNYGYTFGSGTRLTVV.

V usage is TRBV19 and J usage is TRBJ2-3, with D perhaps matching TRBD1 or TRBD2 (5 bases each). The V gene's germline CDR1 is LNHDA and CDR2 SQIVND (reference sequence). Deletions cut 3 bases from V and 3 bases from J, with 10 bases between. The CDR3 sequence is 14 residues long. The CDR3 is CASSIGWGTDTQYF. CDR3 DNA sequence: TGTGCCAGTAGTATCGGATGGGGGACAGATACGCAGTATTTT.